This T cell receptor beta chain originates from a study of T cell responses to AZD1222 COVID-19 vaccine. Sequenced by immunoSEQ multiplex PCR; TCRdb stores in-frame clones only, minus some. This table has 90,000 to 120,000 clones, under 95% appearing once. The ends were cut back, 6 bases at V and 1 base at J, with 7 bases in the middle. Germline lookup yields CDR1 MDHEN and CDR2 SYDVKM. The CDR3 is 14 residues long. This receptor was taken from an adult in good health. The chain uses TRBV28 and TRBJ1-6, with D hard to call. The starting material was peripheral blood, obtained on day 0 of AZD1222 vaccination. The CDR3 here is CASSLRSYNSPLHF. The CDR3 DNA follows: TGTGCCAGCAGCCTCCGGTCCTATAATTCACCCCTCCACTTT.